Shown below are 26 T cell receptor beta chains from a single sample sequenced in a study of blood T cell repertoires in COVID-19. Only in-frame clones appear in the TCRdb table, and some are missing; sequencing was by immunoSEQ multiplex PCR. The data show approximately 170,000 clones, roughly 85% seen once. The sequencing sample was made of peripheral blood. These receptors all come from a man between 50 and 59 years old with active or convalescent COVID-19.

V and J are TRBV7-3 and TRBJ2-3; TRBD1 agrees at 8 bases. J was trimmed by 4 bases and V by 5 bases; bases with no gene match: 2. CDR3 length equals 13 residues. Per the germline V gene, CDR1 is SGHTA and CDR2 is FQGTGA. Here the CDR3 reads CASSTDRADTQYF. CDR3 DNA: TGTGCCAGCAGCACGGACAGGGCAGATACGCAGTATTTT. Full variable domain (remainder filled in from reference TRBV7-3 and TRBJ2-3): GAGVSQTPSNKVTEKGKYVELRCDPISGHTALYWYRQSLGQGPEFLIYFQGTGAADDSGLPNDRFFAVRPEGSVSTLKIQRTERGDSAVYLCASSTDRADTQYFGPGTRLTVL.

This sequence joins TRBV6-5 and TRBJ1-2; D not resolved. The CDR3 totals 13 residues. Germline V gene data show CDR1 as MNHEY and CDR2 as SVGAGI. Trimming took 6 bases from V and 8 from J, leaving 16 bases between them. The CDR3 loop reads CASRPTTEGGYTF. The CDR3 DNA reads TGTGCCAGCAGACCTACTACAGAGGGCGGCTACACCTTC.

Only one count was recorded for this clone. The chain carries TRBV3-1 (or the pseudogene TRBV3-2) and TRBJ1-6; 10 bases fit TRBD1. After removal of 4 bases from V and 5 bases from J, the junction contained 5 bases not matched to a gene. Germline CDR1 reads LGHDT; CDR2 reads YNNKEL (reference sequence). The CDR3 is 16 amino acids. The DNA for the CDR3 is TGTGCCAGCAGCCCTGGGACAGGGGTAGATAATTCACCCCTCCACTTT. Translated: CASSPGTGVDNSPLHF.

V is TRBV6-4 and J is TRBJ2-1; 9 bases agree with TRBD2. V lost 2 bases and J lost 3; bases outside the gene matches: 5. This CDR3 spans 16 amino acids. Germline CDR1 is MRHNA and CDR2 is SNTAGT. For the CDR3, the DNA is TGTGCCAGCAGTGACAGAGGTAGCGGGAGCTACAATGAGCAGTTCTTC. Encoded protein: CASSDRGSGSYNEQFF.

The chain couples TRBV5-1 to TRBJ2-3; tentatively, D is TRBD2 (5 bases). CDR1 is SGHRS and CDR2 is YFSETQ in the germline V gene. This CDR3 contains 15 residues. V lost 3 bases to trimming and J lost 3 bases, with 14 bases between them. CDR3 region: CASSSGDSWTDTQYF. The DNA for the CDR3 is TGCGCCAGCAGCTCCGGGGATAGTTGGACAGATACGCAGTATTTT.

The chain employs TRBV11-2 and TRBJ2-1; a possible D gene is TRBD2 (7 bases). Germline assignment: CDR1 SGHAT and CDR2 FQNNGV. The CDR3 runs to 11 residues. V lost 5 bases and J 16 bases, leaving 15 bases between the germline ends. The CDR3 region is CASSAQGREFF. For the CDR3, the DNA is TGTGCCAGCAGCGCCCAGGGGAGGGAATTCTTC.

The CDR3 spells CASSLLGTQYNEQFF. CDR3 in DNA: TGTGCCAGCAGCTTGCTAGGGACTCAATACAATGAGCAGTTCTTC. The gene calls are TRBV5-6 and TRBJ2-1; D might be TRBD2 (6 bases). Trimming took off 1 base at V and 4 bases at J, with 12 bases between the two ends. This CDR3 has 15 residues. From germline, CDR1 is SGHDT and CDR2 YYEEEE.

V is TRBV7-2 and J is TRBJ2-3; TRBD2 aligns across 7 bases. This CDR3 has 18 residues. With V trimmed by 0 bases and J by 0 bases, 9 bases remained unmatched. Per germline, CDR1 SGHTA and CDR2 FQGNSA. CDR3 nucleotides: TGTGCCAGCAGCTTAGCATGGTGGGCTAGCGGTAGCACAGATACGCAGTATTTT. This codes for CASSLAWWASGSTDTQYF.

This chain uses TRBV6-4 with TRBJ1-6; TRBD1 is a possible D gene (5 bases). This CDR3 comprises 11 residues. The V end was cut by 0 bases, the J end by 17 bases, with 8 bases between. The V gene's germline CDR1 is MRHNA and CDR2 SNTAGT. CDR3 nucleotide sequence: TGTGCCAGCAGTGACTCGAAGGGGTTCCACTTT. It is translated as CASSDSKGFHF.

The gene calls are TRBV4-1 and TRBJ2-7, with a possible D match to TRBD2 (5 bases). The CDR3 is 13 residues long. Trimming shortened V by 4 bases and J by 5 bases, and 12 bases separated the two germline ends. Germline loops: CDR1 MGHRA, CDR2 YSYEKL. The CDR3 protein is CASSPSRRDEQYF. Written as DNA, the CDR3 is TGCGCCAGCAGCCCCAGTCGGCGGGACGAGCAGTACTTC.

This clone was recorded once. The chain links TRBV7-3 to TRBJ1-2; TRBD1 agrees at 7 bases. The CDR3 loop spans 14 amino acids. Germline assignment: CDR1 SGHTA and CDR2 FQGTGA. With 4 bases clipped from V and 6 bases from J, the junction kept 8 bases outside the gene matches. The CDR3 is CASSYFDRADGYTF. DNA of the CDR3: TGTGCCAGCAGCTATTTCGACAGGGCCGATGGCTACACCTTC.

This chain links TRBV18 with TRBJ2-7; TRBD2 matches at 14 bases. The CDR3 is made up of 16 amino acids. Unmatched junction bases numbered 4, after V lost 5 bases and J lost 1 base. Germline V gives CDR1 KGHSH, CDR2 LQKENI. The CDR3 sequence is CASSEGLAGGSYEQYF. Here the CDR3 DNA reads TGTGCCAGCTCAGAAGGACTAGCGGGGGGATCCTACGAGCAGTACTTC.

The chain uses TRBV21-1 and TRBJ2-7; no DNA check was done on the table's D call, TRBD2. TRBV21-1 is noted as a pseudogene. This CDR3 spans 12 amino acids. The CDR3 here is CASSKEEYEQYF. In DNA, the CDR3 is TGTGCCAGCAGCAAAGAAGAGTACGAGCAGTACTTC.

This chain links TRBV5-1 with TRBJ2-7; tentatively, D is TRBD2 (5 bases). Per the germline V gene, CDR1 is SGHRS and CDR2 is YFSETQ. Trimming left V 0 bases short and J 1 base short, with 11 bases between. This CDR3 region has 15 residues. This chain's CDR3 is CASSLDVPGSYEQYF. The DNA for the CDR3 is TGCGCCAGCAGCTTGGACGTCCCGGGGTCCTACGAGCAGTACTTC.

The sample holds one count of this clone. V gene TRBV7-9 combines with J gene TRBJ2-1, with D perhaps TRBD1 (6 bases). This CDR3 comprises 16 residues. V was trimmed by 5 bases and J by 3 bases, leaving 17 bases between them. The V gene's germline CDR1 is SEHNR and CDR2 FQNEAQ (reference sequence). The CDR3 region has the DNA TGTGCCAGCAGCCCCCTGGGGCAGGGGTTCTACAATGAGCAGTTCTTC. This codes for CASSPLGQGFYNEQFF.

This chain links TRBV10-3 with TRBJ2-7; 10 nucleotides match TRBD2. Germline V gene lookup returns CDR1 ENHRY and CDR2 SYGVKD. The junction had 6 bases not matched to a gene; V was cut back by 4 bases and J by 0 bases. The CDR3 length is 16 residues. The CDR3 loop is CAISGPASGSSYEQYF. The CDR3 DNA follows: TGTGCCATCAGTGGCCCCGCTAGCGGGAGCTCCTACGAGCAGTACTTC.

This rearrangement joins TRBV28 to TRBJ1-3; TRBD1 matches at 9 bases. The CDR3 has 16 amino acids. V lost 6 bases, J lost 7 bases, and 13 bases stayed unmatched. Looked up from germline, CDR1 is MDHEN and CDR2 is SYDVKM. In nucleotides, the CDR3 is TGTGCCAGCAGCCGAGGGACAGGGTGGGGTCTCAACACCATATATTTT. Its protein is CASSRGTGWGLNTIYF.

This chain uses TRBV4-1 with TRBJ1-2; 10 nucleotides agree with TRBD1. This CDR3 is built from 13 residues. The germline V gene has CDR1 MGHRA and CDR2 YSYEKL. Trimming removed 5 bases from V and 7 bases from J; junction bases left unmatched: 4. The CDR3 nucleotides read TGCGCCAGCAGCACCCGGGACAGGGGTGGCTACACCTTC. Its protein is CASSTRDRGGYTF.

This clone was observed once. The V call is TRBV5-4, the J call TRBJ2-1, with TRBD1 matching 7 bases. The junction had 8 bases not matched to a gene; V was cut back by 4 bases and J by 4 bases. The germline gives CDR1 SGHNT, CDR2 YYREEE (reference sequence). The length of the CDR3 is 15 residues. This CDR3 reads CASSQMGTVYNEQFF. CDR3 in DNA: TGTGCCAGCAGCCAAATGGGGACAGTATACAATGAGCAGTTCTTC.

The J gene is TRBJ2-2, the V gene TRBV5-4, with 7 bases that match TRBD1. Losses at the gene ends were 3 bases for V and 0 bases for J; bases not matched to a gene: 5. There are 16 residues in the CDR3. Looked up from germline, CDR1 is SGHNT and CDR2 is YYREEE (reference sequence). The CDR3 nucleotides are TGTGCCAGCAGCTCGGACAGGTACGCGAACACCGGGGAGCTGTTTTTT. It is translated as CASSSDRYANTGELFF.

This chain connects TRBV5-4 to TRBJ2-6; no clear D. This CDR3 comprises 15 residues. Per germline, CDR1 SGHNT and CDR2 YYREEE (reference sequence). Trimming removed 4 bases at V and 2 bases at J, with 10 bases between. The CDR3 DNA follows: TGTGCCAGCAGCACGCAGGTACCTGGGGCCAACGTCCTGACTTTC. Its protein is CASSTQVPGANVLTF.

The DNA for the CDR3 is TGTGCCAGCAGCGAACCTCCAGGGAACATTCAGTACTTC. It yields the protein CASSEPPGNIQYF. The rearrangement joins TRBV28 to TRBJ2-4; D may be TRBD1 (5 bases). Germline CDR1 is MDHEN and CDR2 is SYDVKM. The CDR3 spans 13 residues. V shed 6 bases and J shed 7 bases, with 13 bases lying between them. The variable domain in full, completed from reference TRBV28 and TRBJ2-4, reads DVKVTQSSRYLVKRTGEKVFLECVQDMDHENMFWYRQDPGLGLRLIYFSYDVKMKEKGDIPEGYSVSREKKERFSLILESASTNQTSMYLCASSEPPGNIQYFGAGTRLSVL.

The CDR3 spells CASRRQGAPNEQYF. CDR3 bases: TGTGCCAGCAGAAGACAGGGGGCGCCCAACGAGCAGTACTTC. This chain links TRBV28 with TRBJ2-7, with 10 positions matching TRBD1. V shed 6 bases, J shed 5 bases, and the junction held 7 bases outside the gene matches. The CDR3 runs to 14 residues. CDR1 and CDR2 (germline): MDHEN, SYDVKM.

This rearrangement joins TRBV7-3 to TRBJ2-2, with 11 bases fitting TRBD1. This CDR3 is built from 17 residues. CDR1 is SGHTA, CDR2 FQGTGA, per germline. The V and J ends lost 2 bases and 6 bases, in that order; junction bases with no gene match: 8. CDR3 nucleotides: TGTGCCAGCAGCTTATATCCGGGACAGGGGGAACCCGGGGAGCTGTTTTTT. Protein: CASSLYPGQGEPGELFF. Complete variable domain (other parts from reference TRBV7-3 and TRBJ2-2): GAGVSQTPSNKVTEKGKYVELRCDPISGHTALYWYRQSLGQGPEFLIYFQGTGAADDSGLPNDRFFAVRPEGSVSTLKIQRTERGDSAVYLCASSLYPGQGEPGELFFGEGSRLTVL.

This clone was detected once. The V call is TRBV30, the J call TRBJ1-4; D might be TRBD1 (6 bases). This CDR3 spans 17 amino acids. Germline V lookup: CDR1 GTSNPN, CDR2 SVGIG (reference sequence). V dropped 3 bases and J dropped 0 bases, with 17 bases sitting between them. DNA of the CDR3: TGTGCCTGGAGCGACCCGGGACAAGCAGCAACTAATGAAAAACTGTTTTTT. This codes for CAWSDPGQAATNEKLFF.

This chain joins TRBV5-4 and TRBJ1-1; a possible D gene is TRBD1 (5 bases). The germline V and J ends were trimmed by 4 bases and 1 base, with 14 bases remaining between them. The CDR3 length is 15 residues. In germline, CDR1 is SGHNT, CDR2 YYREEE (reference sequence). The CDR3 protein is CASSPDGGTNTEAFF. Here the CDR3 DNA reads TGTGCCAGCAGCCCGGATGGGGGGACGAACACTGAAGCTTTCTTT.